This T cell receptor (beta chain) appears in the sequencing data of a study of T cell repertoires in cytomegalovirus infection. Germline V lookup: CDR1 SGHAT, CDR2 FQNNGV. There are 13 residues in the CDR3. J gave up 6 bases and V 3 bases, and 4 bases lay outside the gene matches. TCRdb ran MiXCR on the reads and lists one entry per CDR3 protein. Of around 530,000 distinct CDR3 sequences listed, around 27% are singletons. This clonotype was seen only a few times. Sequenced sample: PBMCs. The chain carries TRBV11-2 and TRBJ2-7; 8 nucleotides line up with TRBD2. The clonotype was recovered from a human donor in good health (CMV status not recorded). Some clones in this sample may be carry-over from other donors' samples. CDR3 bases: TGTGCCAGCAGCTTCAGCGGGAGAAGCGAGCAGTACGTC. It yields the protein CASSFSGRSEQYV.